The 30 T cell receptor beta chains below come from one sample, sequenced in a study of spatial heterogeneity in lung cancer. Sample time point: sample taken at primary tumor resection. Whole RNA, isolated from tumor, nontumor lung or frozen PBMC, was sequenced without prior sorting. TCRdb itself ran the 5' RACE reads through MiXCR, one entry per CDR3 protein. The sample has 85,000 to 100,000 distinct CDR3 sequences; about 12% are singletons. The sequences come from PBMCs, collected at surgery. The receptors originated from a male donor with early-stage non-small cell lung cancer.

This clonotype was seen a handful of times. The chain joins TRBV5-1 to TRBJ2-2; D gene unclear. Between the trimmed V and J ends, which lost 0 bases and 4 bases, there was a span of 13 bases. The CDR3 has 16 amino acids. CDR1 is SGHRS, CDR2 YFSETQ, per germline. CDR3 region: CASSLAASPSTGELFF. The CDR3, as DNA: TGCGCCAGCAGCTTGGCTGCTTCGCCGAGCACCGGGGAGCTGTTTTTT.

In this sample, this clonotype turned up a few times. This chain links TRBV20-1 with TRBJ1-4; D ambiguous. The CDR3 runs 15 residues. The V gene's germline CDR1 is DFQATT and CDR2 SNEGSKA (reference sequence). Trimming removed 4 bases from V and 8 bases from J, with 20 bases in between. The CDR3 reads CSAKVPDQTWEKLFF. CDR3 DNA: TGCAGTGCTAAAGTACCGGACCAAACATGGGAAAAACTGTTTTTT.

This clonotype was counted a few times. This chain links TRBV19 with TRBJ1-5; a weak D match, TRBD1 (5 bases). V shed 1 base and J shed 7 bases, with 11 bases lying between them. Germline-derived CDR1 and CDR2 are LNHDA and SQIVND (reference sequence). The CDR3 is 14 amino acids. The CDR3 sequence is CASSIVAGRQPQHF. The CDR3 region has the DNA TGTGCCAGTAGTATAGTTGCGGGGCGGCAGCCCCAGCATTTT.

This clonotype came up a few times. This chain joins TRBV7-9 and TRBJ2-7, with D uncertain. Trimming left V 0 bases short and J 2 bases short, with 8 bases between. The CDR3 totals 14 residues. Germline CDR1 is SEHNR and CDR2 is FQNEAQ (reference sequence). CDR3 nucleotides: TGTGCCAGCAGCTTAGCGGTACCCCCCTACGAGCAGTACTTC. This encodes CASSLAVPPYEQYF.

This clonotype was found a few times. The rearrangement joins TRBV29-1 to TRBJ2-5; D unclear. The germline CDR1 and CDR2 sequences are SQVTM and ANQGSEA. CDR3 length equals 12 residues. Trimming removed 4 bases at V and 5 bases at J, with 11 bases between. The CDR3 reads CSVAMNGETQYF. The CDR3 coding sequence is TGCAGCGTTGCGATGAACGGCGAGACCCAGTACTTC.

The rearrangement links TRBV6-2 or TRBV6-3 to TRBJ2-7; 8 bases are a match to TRBD1. The CDR3 consists of 14 residues. Germline CDR1 MNHEY, CDR2 SVGEGT. The J segment lost 6 bases and the V segment lost 6 bases, leaving 10 bases of the junction unmatched. The CDR3 DNA reads as TGTGCCAGCAGCTTGGACAGGGTTGAAAGCGAGCAGTACTTC. This translates into CASSLDRVESEQYF.

This clonotype was found a few times. CDR3 nucleotide sequence: TGTGCCAGCATTGCTAAGAACACTGAAGCTTTCTTT. Amino acid sequence: CASIAKNTEAFF. The chain joins TRBV6-5 to TRBJ1-1, with D hard to call. The V gene's germline CDR1 is MNHEY and CDR2 SVGAGI. V gave up 7 bases and J gave up 1 base, with 7 bases separating them. This CDR3 has 12 amino acids.

This clonotype was seen a handful of times. The rearrangement links TRBV5-1 to TRBJ2-1; D is possibly TRBD1 or TRBD2 (5 bases each). Germline values: CDR1 SGHRS, CDR2 YFSETQ. The CDR3 is 11 residues long. Trimming shortened V by 3 bases and J by 11 bases, and 9 bases separated the two germline ends. The CDR3 DNA reads TGCGCCAGCAGCTGGGACGCGAAGCAGTTCTTC. Protein: CASSWDAKQFF.

Many counts were recorded for this clonotype. The chain joins TRBV4-3 to TRBJ1-4, with a possible D match to TRBD1 (5 bases). Germline loops: CDR1 LGHNA, CDR2 YSLEER. The CDR3 extends over 17 amino acids. The V end lost 2 bases, the J end lost 8 bases, and 21 bases lay between the germline ends. The chain's CDR3 is CASSQNPPGPSSEKLFF. The CDR3 DNA reads TGCGCCAGCAGCCAAAACCCTCCGGGACCTTCCAGCGAAAAACTGTTTTTT.

V usage is TRBV28 and J usage is TRBJ1-6, with 11 bases aligning to TRBD1. CDR1 and CDR2 (germline): MDHEN, SYDVKM. CDR3 size: 15 residues. V shed 6 bases, J shed 8 bases, and the junction held 6 bases outside the gene matches. The CDR3, as DNA: TGTGCCAGCAGCCAGCCGGGACAGGGGGATTCACCCCTCCACTTT. Translation: CASSQPGQGDSPLHF.

There are a few counts of this clonotype. CDR3 residues: CASSGTGGSPLHF. In nucleotides, the CDR3 is TGTGCCAGCAGCGGGACAGGAGGTTCACCCCTCCACTTT. The chain uses TRBV7-8 and TRBJ1-6, with 8 bases identical to TRBD1. The ends lost 5 bases at V and 9 bases at J; junction bases unmatched: 3. The CDR3 sequence is 13 residues long. Per the germline V gene, CDR1 is SGHVS and CDR2 is FQNEAQ.

The table lists this clonotype with many counts. This chain joins TRBV29-1 and TRBJ1-1, with no clear D. The CDR3 spans 11 residues. The ends were cut back, 2 bases at V and 6 bases at J, with 7 bases in the middle. Germline-derived CDR1 and CDR2 are SQVTM and ANQGSEA. CDR3: CSVELGAEAFF. The CDR3 DNA reads TGCAGCGTTGAACTTGGGGCTGAAGCTTTCTTT.

This clonotype was found many times. The rearrangement joins TRBV29-1 to TRBJ2-5; the match to TRBD2 covers 12 bases. J was trimmed by 6 bases and V by 0 bases; bases with no gene match: 5. The CDR3 runs 15 residues. CDR1 and CDR2 (germline): SQVTM, ANQGSEA. Here the CDR3 reads CSVEDPLAGGQTQYF. The CDR3 DNA sequence: TGCAGCGTTGAAGACCCTCTAGCGGGGGGGCAGACCCAGTACTTC.

This clonotype was detected only a few times. In DNA, the CDR3 is TGTGCCAGCAGCCGCGACAGGGTGGCCACTGAAGCTTTCTTT. Its protein product is CASSRDRVATEAFF. The chain carries TRBV7-2 and TRBJ1-1, with TRBD1 matching 7 bases. The CDR3 is made up of 14 amino acids. The germline V gene has CDR1 SGHTA and CDR2 FQGNSA. V shed 5 bases and J 4 bases; nucleotides not matched to a gene: 7.

The chain carries TRBV29-1 and TRBJ1-1; maybe TRBD1 (5 bases). This CDR3 comprises 14 residues. Germline V gene sequence: CDR1 SQVTM, CDR2 ANQGSEA. V lost 1 base to trimming and J lost 1 base, with 10 bases between them. CDR3 region: CSVEVVGTNTEAFF. The CDR3 region has the DNA TGCAGCGTTGAAGTCGTCGGGACGAACACTGAAGCTTTCTTT.

Ten or more counts support this clonotype. The chain has TRBV20-1 and TRBJ2-1; 10 bases fit TRBD1. CDR3 length: 14 amino acids. The germline gives CDR1 DFQATT, CDR2 SNEGSKA (reference sequence). With 6 bases clipped from V and 2 bases from J, the junction kept 4 bases outside the gene matches. This chain's CDR3 is CSARQGATYNEQFF. The CDR3 nucleotides are TGCAGTGCGAGACAGGGGGCTACCTACAATGAGCAGTTCTTC.

This clonotype was counted at least ten times. The chain is built from TRBV6-2 or TRBV6-3 and TRBJ2-3; the D is unclear. Germline V CDR1 and CDR2: MNHEY, SVGEGT. Between the trimmed V and J ends, which lost 5 bases and 7 bases, there was a span of 7 bases. CDR3 length: 11 amino acids. The CDR3 DNA follows: TGTGCCAGCAGTACCCTCAATACGCAGTATTTT. Translated, it gives CASSTLNTQYF.

There are a few counts of this clonotype. The gene calls are TRBV10-3 and TRBJ2-7; D possibly uses TRBD1 or TRBD2 (5 bases each). Per germline, CDR1 ENHRY and CDR2 SYGVKD. The CDR3 sequence is 14 residues long. V was clipped by 11 bases and J by 4 bases, with 21 bases between them. Here the CDR3 DNA reads TGTGCCTCCGGGGCTGGCGGAGACATTTACGAGCAGTACTTC. The encoded protein is CASGAGGDIYEQYF.

This clonotype occurred a few times. The chain carries TRBV4-1 and TRBJ1-1; the D is unclear. Trimming removed 1 base at V and 4 bases at J, with 4 bases between. Germline V lookup: CDR1 MGHRA, CDR2 YSYEKL. This CDR3 region has 12 residues. In DNA form, the CDR3 reads TGCGCCAGCAGCCAAGGACGCACTGAAGCTTTCTTT. Translating gives CASSQGRTEAFF.

This clonotype was detected a few times. As DNA, the CDR3 is TGTGCCAGCAGTCCCAACAGGGTTAACTATGGCTACACCTTC. Amino acid sequence: CASSPNRVNYGYTF. J is TRBJ1-2 and V is TRBV12-3 or TRBV12-4, with a weak D call TRBD1 (6 bases). There are 14 residues in the CDR3. Trimming shortened V by 5 bases and J by 1 base, and 11 bases separated the two germline ends.

Only a few counts were recorded for this clonotype. This chain uses TRBV12-3 or TRBV12-4 with TRBJ1-1; unclear D gene. CDR3 length equals 13 residues. V was cut by 4 bases and J by 1 base, with 7 bases left in between. CDR3 coding DNA: TGTGCCAGCAGTTGGCAAGCGAACACTGAAGCTTTCTTT. This codes for CASSWQANTEAFF.

As regards this clonotype: One end of the junction is discordant with germline, which a read error may explain. The J gene is TRBJ2-7, the V gene TRBV12-3 or TRBV12-4, with TRBD2 identical over 8 bases. CDR3 length: 15 amino acids. This chain's CDR3 is CANSSVAGFAYEQYF. The CDR3 DNA is TGTGCCAACAGTTCAGTAGCGGGATTTGCCTACGAGCAGTACTTC.

The gene calls are TRBV10-3 and TRBJ2-1; unclear D gene. V was clipped by 8 bases and J by 3 bases, with 11 bases between them. Germline assignment: CDR1 ENHRY and CDR2 SYGVKD. The CDR3 runs to 13 residues. CDR3 in DNA: TGTGCCATCGGAACTCAGAACTACAATGAGCAGTTCTTC. It is translated as CAIGTQNYNEQFF.

V and J are TRBV7-2 and TRBJ2-5; D may correspond to TRBD1 or TRBD2 (5 bases each). The CDR3 extends over 17 amino acids. The V end was cut by 2 bases, the J end by 2 bases, with 18 bases between. Germline CDR1 is SGHTA and CDR2 is FQGNSA. CDR3 residues: CASSLPRGVLGQETQYF. The DNA of the CDR3 is TGTGCCAGCAGCTTACCTCGAGGGGTCCTAGGGCAAGAGACCCAGTACTTC.

V is TRBV7-2 and J is TRBJ1-6; no clear D. V shed 4 bases and J shed 8 bases, with 12 bases lying between them. The CDR3 length is 14 residues. Looked up from germline, CDR1 is SGHTA and CDR2 is FQGNSA. DNA for the CDR3: TGTGCCAGCAGCTCGGGAACAAGGCATTCACCCCTCCACTTT. This gives the protein CASSSGTRHSPLHF.

The rearrangement links TRBV9 to TRBJ2-5; TRBD1 is a possible D gene (5 bases). Trimming pared 3 bases from V and 9 bases from J, leaving 15 bases between. The CDR3 extends over 13 amino acids. Germline CDR1 reads SGDLS; CDR2 reads YYNGEE. CDR3 loop: CASSATWGQAQYF. CDR3 nucleotide sequence: TGTGCCAGCAGCGCGACTTGGGGCCAGGCCCAGTACTTC.

This chain uses TRBV6-1 with TRBJ1-5; D is possibly TRBD1 (5 bases). V lost 4 bases, J lost 5 bases, and 15 bases lay in between. The CDR3 totals 15 residues. Germline values: CDR1 MNHNS, CDR2 SASEGT. CDR3: CASSADQGSDQPQHF. The CDR3 nucleotides read TGTGCCAGCAGTGCGGACCAGGGCAGCGATCAGCCCCAGCATTTT.

This clonotype has at least ten counts. J is TRBJ2-1 and V is TRBV2; possible D gene TRBD2, 6 bases. Trimming cost V 6 bases and J 2 bases, with 17 bases left between them. The CDR3 contains 16 residues. Germline V gene sequence: CDR1 SNHLY, CDR2 FYNNEI. Here the CDR3 reads CASRGKGRDTYNEQFF. The CDR3 DNA reads TGTGCCAGCAGGGGGAAGGGGCGGGATACCTACAATGAGCAGTTCTTC.

This clonotype has a handful of counts. The chain is built from TRBV2 and TRBJ2-6; weak D call: TRBD1 (6 bases). The germline V gene encodes CDR1 SNHLY and CDR2 FYNNEI. V lost 2 bases, J lost 3 bases, and 8 bases lay in between. This CDR3 has 15 residues. The CDR3 DNA is TGTGCCAGCAGTGAAACAGGGATTGGGGCCAACGTCCTGACTTTC. Translated, it gives CASSETGIGANVLTF.

The chain uses TRBV28 and TRBJ2-2; no clear D gene. The CDR3 consists of 14 residues. V lost 5 bases and J 5 bases, leaving 12 bases between the germline ends. CDR1 and CDR2 from the germline V gene are MDHEN and SYDVKM. In DNA form, the CDR3 reads TGTGCCAGCAGTATCCTTGGACCGACCGGGGAGCTGTTTTTT. Translating it yields CASSILGPTGELFF.